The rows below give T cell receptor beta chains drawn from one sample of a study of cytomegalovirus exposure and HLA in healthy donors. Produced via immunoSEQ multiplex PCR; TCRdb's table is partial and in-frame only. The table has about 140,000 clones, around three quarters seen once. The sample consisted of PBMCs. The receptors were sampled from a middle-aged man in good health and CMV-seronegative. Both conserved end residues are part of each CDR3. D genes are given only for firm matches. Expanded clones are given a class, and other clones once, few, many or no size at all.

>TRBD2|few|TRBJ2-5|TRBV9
TGTGCCAGCAGCGTTAGCGGGGTGCCACAAGAGACCCAGTACTTC
CASSVSGVPQETQYF
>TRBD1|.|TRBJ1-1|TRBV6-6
TGTGCCAGCAGTTCTGCTTTGGGACAGGGTAATACTGAAGCTTTCTTT
CASSSALGQGNTEAFF
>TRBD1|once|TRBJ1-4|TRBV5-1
TGCGCCAGTGGCCAGGGGGCGGGCGAAAAACTGTTTTTT
CASGQGAGEKLFF
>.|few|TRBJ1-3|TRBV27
TGTGCCAGCAGTTTATCCGCAGGTTCTGGAAACACCATATATTTT
CASSLSAGSGNTIYF
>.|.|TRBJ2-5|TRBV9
TGCGCCAGCAGCGTAGATTACAGCGAGACCCAGTACTTC
CASSVDYSETQYF
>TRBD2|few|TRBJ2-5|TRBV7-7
TGTGCCAGCAGCTTAGCGGCTAGCGGGCCCCAAGAGACCCAGTACTTC
CASSLAASGPQETQYF
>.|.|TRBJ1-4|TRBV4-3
TGCGCCAGCAGCCAAGATCCCCCGGGGGATGTTACTAATGAAAAACTGTTTTTT
CASSQDPPGDVTNEKLFF
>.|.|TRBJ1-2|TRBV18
TGTGCCAGCTCCCGTGGTGAAGGACTTTCTTATGGCTACACCTTC
CASSRGEGLSYGYTF
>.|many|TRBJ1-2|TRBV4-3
TGCGCCAGCAGCCAAGCGGGAGGGGGGAACGGTGGCTACACCTTC
CASSQAGGGNGGYTF
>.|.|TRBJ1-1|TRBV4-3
TGCGCCAGCAGCCACGGTCGGGAGGGGGCTTTCTTT
CASSHGREGAFF
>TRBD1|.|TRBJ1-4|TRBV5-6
TGTGCCAGCAGCTTCTACAGGGGGCCCTTCGCAACTAATGAAAAACTGTTTTTT
CASSFYRGPFATNEKLFF
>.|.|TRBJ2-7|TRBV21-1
TGTGCCAGCAGCACCGCGGGGGGCGACGAGCAGTACTTC
CASSTAGGDEQYF
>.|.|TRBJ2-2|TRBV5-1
TGCGCCAGCAGCTTGGGGCAGACCGGGGAGCTGTTTTTT
CASSLGQTGELFF
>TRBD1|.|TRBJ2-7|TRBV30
TGTGCCTGGAGTGGCGGGACAGGGAACCGGGGGCTTTACGAGCAGTACTTC
CAWSGGTGNRGLYEQYF
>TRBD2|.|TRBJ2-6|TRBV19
TGTGCCAGTAGCAAACAAGGGACTAGCGGGGACTCTGGGGCCAACGTCCTGACTTTC
CASSKQGTSGDSGANVLTF
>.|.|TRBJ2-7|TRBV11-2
TGTGCCAGCAGCTTAGCCCGTTTGGCGGGGGCCGGCTACGAGCAGTACTTC
CASSLARLAGAGYEQYF
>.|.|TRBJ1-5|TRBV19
TGTGCCAGTAGGGAATGGACAGCCAATCAGCCCCAGCATTTT
CASREWTANQPQHF
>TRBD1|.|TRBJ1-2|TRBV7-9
TGTGCCAGCAGCTCATCCGGGACAGGGATCCGCTATGGCTACACCTTC
CASSSSGTGIRYGYTF
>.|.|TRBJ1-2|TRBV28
TGTGCCAGCAGTTCACCCAGGCCTGGTGGCTACACCTTC
CASSSPRPGGYTF
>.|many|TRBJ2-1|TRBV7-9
TGTGCCAGCAGCTTAGCCTTGACTAGGGCCTCCCCTAGGGACAATGAGCAGTTCTTC
CASSLALTRASPRDNEQFF
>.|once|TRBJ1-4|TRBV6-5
TGTGCCAGCAGTTACGGGAGGTATCCAACTAATGAAAAACTGTTTTTT
CASSYGRYPTNEKLFF
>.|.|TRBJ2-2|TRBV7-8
TGTGCCAGCAGCGCGGACAGACCTGAGGGGAGCGGGGCCGGGGAGCTGTTTTTT
CASSADRPEGSGAGELFF
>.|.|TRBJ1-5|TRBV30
TGTGCCTGGAGTAGTTTAACAGGGAATCAGCCCCAGCATTTT
CAWSSLTGNQPQHF
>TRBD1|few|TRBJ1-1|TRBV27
TGTGCCAGCAGTTTACAGGGGGGCGGTCCTGAAGCTTTCTTT
CASSLQGGGPEAFF
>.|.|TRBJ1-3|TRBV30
TGTGCCTGGAGTGCCGCGCAAGAGGTTGGAAACACCATATATTTT
CAWSAAQEVGNTIYF
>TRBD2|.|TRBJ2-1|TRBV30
TGTGCCTGGAGTGCGGGGGGGCGTCAGGGTGAGCGGTTCTTC
CAWSAGGRQGERFF
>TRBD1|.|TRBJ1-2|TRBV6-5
TGTGCCAGCAGACCTACGGGACAGTACTATGGCTACACCTTC
CASRPTGQYYGYTF
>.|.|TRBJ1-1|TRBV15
TGTGCCACCAGCAGTGAAACAGGGAACACTGAAGCTTTCTTT
CATSSETGNTEAFF
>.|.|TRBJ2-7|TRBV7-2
TGTGCCAGCAGCTCAGAACCAGCTAGGGAGCAGTACTTC
CASSSEPAREQYF
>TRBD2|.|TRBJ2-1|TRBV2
TGTGCCAGCAGTGGGGCTAGCGGGGCGGGAGGTGAGCAGTTCTTC
CASSGASGAGGEQFF